Listed below are T cell receptor beta chains from one sample, sequenced in a study of T cell changes during pregnancy in multiple sclerosis. The method was immunoSEQ multiplex PCR; TCRdb's version includes in-frame clones alone and lacks a portion of them. The sample includes tens of thousands of clones, just over 90% of them seen just once. The sequencing here drew on peripheral blood, taken before pregnancy. All receptors come from a female donor with multiple sclerosis, enrolled in a pregnancy study. CDR3s include the opening cysteine and the closing phenylalanine or tryptophan. Fields, in order: CDR3 protein, CDR3 DNA, D gene, J gene, clone size, V gene. A D gene is named only where the DNA matches it firmly. Some rows mark clone size as missing; the rest say once, few, many or name a class of expanded clone.

cdr3_aa: CASSPTGDGYTF; cdr3_nt: TGTGCCAGCTCACCTACGGGAGATGGCTACACCTTC; d_call: NA; j_call: TRBJ1-2; clone_size: NA; v_call: TRBV18
cdr3_aa: CASGLVLSGQRNQPQHF; cdr3_nt: TGTGCTAGTGGTTTGGTCCTCAGCGGACAGCGCAATCAGCCCCAGCATTTT; d_call: NA; j_call: TRBJ1-5; clone_size: once; v_call: TRBV12-5
cdr3_aa: CASSQPQGTYEQYF; cdr3_nt: TGCGCCAGCAGCCAACCACAGGGAACCTACGAGCAGTACTTC; d_call: NA; j_call: TRBJ2-7; clone_size: once; v_call: TRBV4-1
cdr3_aa: CAWGRGSPGWDTEAFF; cdr3_nt: TGTGCCTGGGGTAGAGGGAGTCCGGGGTGGGACACTGAAGCTTTCTTT; d_call: NA; j_call: TRBJ1-1; clone_size: NA; v_call: TRBV30
cdr3_aa: CASSSTGGWDTEAFF; cdr3_nt: TGTGCCAGCAGCTCCACAGGGGGCTGGGACACTGAAGCTTTCTTT; d_call: TRBD1; j_call: TRBJ1-1; clone_size: NA; v_call: TRBV7-9
cdr3_aa: CASSPGSSGGATEQYF; cdr3_nt: TGTGCCAGCAGCCCCGGATCTAGCGGGGGGGCGACCGAGCAGTACTTC; d_call: TRBD2; j_call: TRBJ2-7; clone_size: NA; v_call: TRBV9
cdr3_aa: CASSVNQGAREKTVDTQYF; cdr3_nt: TGTGCCAGCAGCGTCAACCAGGGGGCGAGGGAAAAAACTGTGGATACGCAGTATTTT; d_call: TRBD1; j_call: TRBJ2-3; clone_size: NA; v_call: TRBV9
cdr3_aa: CASSPPTNQVGGQPQHF; cdr3_nt: TGTGCCAGCTCACCACCAACGAACCAGGTCGGGGGTCAGCCCCAGCATTTT; d_call: NA; j_call: TRBJ1-5; clone_size: NA; v_call: TRBV18
cdr3_aa: CASSLNRGAGELFF; cdr3_nt: TGTGCCAGCAGCTTAAACAGGGGGGCCGGGGAGCTGTTTTTT; d_call: TRBD1; j_call: TRBJ2-2; clone_size: NA; v_call: TRBV11-3
cdr3_aa: CASSPRQEGTQYF; cdr3_nt: TGTGCCAGCAGCCCCCGACAGGAAGGTACGCAGTATTTT; d_call: NA; j_call: TRBJ2-3; clone_size: NA; v_call: TRBV7-6
cdr3_aa: CASSIGRGEAEAFF; cdr3_nt: TGTGCCAGTAGTATCGGCAGGGGAGAGGCTGAAGCTTTCTTT; d_call: NA; j_call: TRBJ1-1; clone_size: NA; v_call: TRBV19
cdr3_aa: CASSWKQGKTGELFF; cdr3_nt: TGTGCCAGCAGCTGGAAACAGGGAAAGACCGGGGAGCTGTTTTTT; d_call: NA; j_call: TRBJ2-2; clone_size: NA; v_call: TRBV5-6
cdr3_aa: CASSAQGADNSPLHF; cdr3_nt: TGTGCCAGCAGTGCTCAGGGGGCGGATAATTCACCCCTCCACTTT; d_call: TRBD1; j_call: TRBJ1-6; clone_size: NA; v_call: TRBV7-2
cdr3_aa: CSVAGFRVHLISTDTQYF; cdr3_nt: TGCAGCGTTGCAGGTTTCAGGGTGCACTTAATAAGCACAGATACGCAGTATTTT; d_call: NA; j_call: TRBJ2-3; clone_size: NA; v_call: TRBV29-1
cdr3_aa: CASSEHLGSGANVLTF; cdr3_nt: TGTGCCAGCAGTGAACATCTAGGCTCTGGGGCCAACGTCCTGACTTTC; d_call: NA; j_call: TRBJ2-6; clone_size: NA; v_call: TRBV25-1
cdr3_aa: CASSARGDTEAFF; cdr3_nt: TGTGCCAGCAGTGCAAGGGGTGACACTGAAGCTTTCTTT; d_call: NA; j_call: TRBJ1-1; clone_size: NA; v_call: TRBV2
cdr3_aa: CASSFQIRAGAGTDTQYF; cdr3_nt: TGTGCCAGCAGTTTCCAAATTAGAGCGGGGGCGGGCACAGATACGCAGTATTTT; d_call: TRBD2; j_call: TRBJ2-3; clone_size: NA; v_call: TRBV27
cdr3_aa: CASSYDQGGSYGYTF; cdr3_nt: TGTGCCAGCAGTTACGATCAGGGTGGCTCTTACGGCTACACCTTC; d_call: NA; j_call: TRBJ1-2; clone_size: NA; v_call: TRBV6-5
cdr3_aa: CASVEQGLRGAFF; cdr3_nt: TGTGCCAGCGTGGAACAGGGGCTCCGGGGAGCTTTCTTT; d_call: TRBD1; j_call: TRBJ1-1; clone_size: NA; v_call: TRBV19
cdr3_aa: CASSRDSSNEQFF; cdr3_nt: TGTGCCAGCAGCCGGGACTCTTCCAATGAGCAGTTCTTC; d_call: NA; j_call: TRBJ2-1; clone_size: NA; v_call: TRBV7-9
cdr3_aa: CASSPGQSTDTQYF; cdr3_nt: TGTGCCAGCAGCCCGGGACAGAGCACAGATACGCAGTATTTT; d_call: TRBD1; j_call: TRBJ2-3; clone_size: NA; v_call: TRBV7-9
cdr3_aa: CATSRDLDGEQYF; cdr3_nt: TGTGCCACCAGCAGAGATCTTGACGGGGAGCAGTACTTC; d_call: NA; j_call: TRBJ2-7; clone_size: NA; v_call: TRBV15
cdr3_aa: CASSIGVVAPDTQYF; cdr3_nt: TGTGCCAGTAGTATTGGTGTGGTAGCCCCAGATACGCAGTATTTT; d_call: NA; j_call: TRBJ2-3; clone_size: NA; v_call: TRBV19
cdr3_aa: CAISSETGLQTQYF; cdr3_nt: TGTGCCATCAGTTCAGAGACAGGGCTTCAGACCCAGTACTTC; d_call: TRBD1; j_call: TRBJ2-5; clone_size: NA; v_call: TRBV10-3
cdr3_aa: CASRKDGSYGYTF; cdr3_nt: TGTGCCAGCAGGAAGGACGGGAGCTATGGCTACACCTTC; d_call: NA; j_call: TRBJ1-2; clone_size: NA; v_call: TRBV9
cdr3_aa: CASRPSGGSYNEQFF; cdr3_nt: TGTGCCAGCAGACCCAGCGGGGGTTCCTACAATGAGCAGTTCTTC; d_call: TRBD2; j_call: TRBJ2-1; clone_size: NA; v_call: TRBV27
cdr3_aa: CASSTDGHLTQYF; cdr3_nt: TGTGCTAGCAGCACCGACGGACACCTAACGCAGTATTTT; d_call: NA; j_call: TRBJ2-3; clone_size: NA; v_call: TRBV7-7
cdr3_aa: CASSEFRGGGSQYF; cdr3_nt: TGTGCCAGCAGTGAATTCCGCGGGGGGGGATCACAGTACTTC; d_call: TRBD2; j_call: TRBJ2-5; clone_size: NA; v_call: TRBV6-1
cdr3_aa: CASSEPRQARNYGYTF; cdr3_nt: TGCGCCAGCAGTGAGCCGCGACAGGCGCGGAACTATGGCTACACCTTC; d_call: NA; j_call: TRBJ1-2; clone_size: NA; v_call: TRBV10-2
cdr3_aa: CASSAGRSSYNEQFF; cdr3_nt: TGTGCCAGCAGCGCCGGAAGGAGCTCCTACAATGAGCAGTTCTTC; d_call: NA; j_call: TRBJ2-1; clone_size: NA; v_call: TRBV9
cdr3_aa: CASSLGGGGKYNEQFF; cdr3_nt: TGTGCCAGCAGCTTAGGCGGGGGGGGGAAATACAATGAGCAGTTCTTC; d_call: TRBD2; j_call: TRBJ2-1; clone_size: NA; v_call: TRBV7-9
cdr3_aa: CASSKGREKLFF; cdr3_nt: TGTGCCAGCAGTAAGGGGCGTGAAAAACTGTTTTTT; d_call: NA; j_call: TRBJ1-4; clone_size: NA; v_call: TRBV6-7
cdr3_aa: CASSFSGGVAGNTGELFF; cdr3_nt: TGTGCCAGCAGCTTTAGTGGGGGCGTGGCGGGGAACACCGGGGAGCTGTTTTTT; d_call: NA; j_call: TRBJ2-2; clone_size: NA; v_call: TRBV7-6
cdr3_aa: CAISESLGAPGAFF; cdr3_nt: TGTGCCATCAGTGAGTCTCTGGGGGCCCCGGGAGCTTTCTTT; d_call: NA; j_call: TRBJ1-1; clone_size: NA; v_call: TRBV10-3
cdr3_aa: CATISGTTNYGYTF; cdr3_nt: TGTGCCACCATTTCCGGGACAACTAACTATGGCTACACCTTC; d_call: NA; j_call: TRBJ1-2; clone_size: NA; v_call: TRBV6-6
cdr3_aa: CASRKGATEAFF; cdr3_nt: TGTGCCAGCAGAAAAGGGGCCACTGAAGCTTTCTTT; d_call: NA; j_call: TRBJ1-1; clone_size: NA; v_call: TRBV6-5
cdr3_aa: CASSITQLAGGQNEQFF; cdr3_nt: TGTGCCAGTAGTATAACCCAGCTAGCGGGGGGGCAAAATGAGCAGTTCTTC; d_call: TRBD2; j_call: TRBJ2-1; clone_size: NA; v_call: TRBV19
cdr3_aa: CASSPRPEESYRNEQFF; cdr3_nt: TGTGCCAGCAGCCCTCGGCCGGAGGAGAGTTATCGTAATGAGCAGTTCTTC; d_call: NA; j_call: TRBJ2-1; clone_size: NA; v_call: TRBV5-6
cdr3_aa: CASSLVVDNYNEQFF; cdr3_nt: TGTGCCAGCAGCTTAGTGGTGGACAACTACAATGAGCAGTTCTTC; d_call: NA; j_call: TRBJ2-1; clone_size: NA; v_call: TRBV7-2
cdr3_aa: CASSPIAGGVNEQFF; cdr3_nt: TGTGCCAGCAGCCCCATAGCGGGGGGGGTCAATGAGCAGTTCTTC; d_call: TRBD2; j_call: TRBJ2-1; clone_size: NA; v_call: TRBV4-2
cdr3_aa: CASSQTGMGNTEAFF; cdr3_nt: TGTGCCAGCAGCCAGACAGGGATGGGTAACACTGAAGCTTTCTTT; d_call: TRBD1; j_call: TRBJ1-1; clone_size: NA; v_call: TRBV6-5
cdr3_aa: CASSPPLGGSSEQFF; cdr3_nt: TGTGCCAGCTCACCCCCCCTGGGGGGATCGAGTGAGCAGTTCTTC; d_call: NA; j_call: TRBJ2-1; clone_size: NA; v_call: TRBV18
cdr3_aa: CASSLDPGKGEQFF; cdr3_nt: TGTGCCAGCAGCTTAGATCCAGGGAAGGGTGAGCAGTTCTTC; d_call: NA; j_call: TRBJ2-1; clone_size: NA; v_call: TRBV11-2
cdr3_aa: CASSLALDEQYF; cdr3_nt: TGTGCCAGCAGCTTAGCTCTAGACGAGCAGTACTTC; d_call: NA; j_call: TRBJ2-7; clone_size: NA; v_call: TRBV7-9
cdr3_aa: CASTQQPEGYTEAFF; cdr3_nt: TGTGCCAGCACCCAACAACCGGAGGGATACACTGAAGCTTTCTTT; d_call: NA; j_call: TRBJ1-1; clone_size: once; v_call: TRBV9
cdr3_aa: CASSMDSNYGYTF; cdr3_nt: TGTGCCAGCAGCATGGACTCAAACTATGGCTACACCTTC; d_call: NA; j_call: TRBJ1-2; clone_size: NA; v_call: TRBV6-5
cdr3_aa: CAWSGTGLIEAFF; cdr3_nt: TGTGCCTGGTCGGGGACAGGGCTGATTGAAGCTTTCTTT; d_call: TRBD1; j_call: TRBJ1-1; clone_size: few; v_call: TRBV30
cdr3_aa: CASSIGRPDTQYF; cdr3_nt: TGTGCCAGTAGTATAGGCAGGCCGGATACGCAGTATTTT; d_call: NA; j_call: TRBJ2-3; clone_size: NA; v_call: TRBV19
cdr3_aa: CASIGTDYGYTF; cdr3_nt: TGTGCCAGTATAGGGACAGACTATGGCTACACCTTC; d_call: TRBD1; j_call: TRBJ1-2; clone_size: NA; v_call: TRBV19
cdr3_aa: CASSLPGGDEQFF; cdr3_nt: TGTGCCAGCAGTTTGCCAGGTGGCGATGAGCAGTTCTTC; d_call: NA; j_call: TRBJ2-1; clone_size: NA; v_call: TRBV27
cdr3_aa: CASSAGPHWTPLNYEQYF; cdr3_nt: TGTGCCAGCAGCGCAGGCCCACACTGGACTCCCTTAAACTACGAGCAGTACTTC; d_call: NA; j_call: TRBJ2-7; clone_size: NA; v_call: TRBV9
cdr3_aa: CASSFHTGSYSSYNEQFF; cdr3_nt: TGCGCCAGCAGCTTCCACACGGGATCATATAGCTCCTACAATGAGCAGTTCTTC; d_call: NA; j_call: TRBJ2-1; clone_size: NA; v_call: TRBV5-1
cdr3_aa: CASSARAAYNSPLHF; cdr3_nt: TGTGCCAGCAGCGCGAGGGCAGCCTATAATTCACCCCTCCACTTT; d_call: NA; j_call: TRBJ1-6; clone_size: NA; v_call: TRBV7-9
cdr3_aa: CASSYSPDSPLHF; cdr3_nt: TGTGCCAGCAGTTACTCGCCAGATTCACCCCTCCACTTT; d_call: NA; j_call: TRBJ1-6; clone_size: NA; v_call: TRBV6-6
cdr3_aa: CASSRTPGDYLSYNEQFF; cdr3_nt: TGTGCCAGCAGCCGGACGCCCGGGGACTACCTCTCCTACAATGAGCAGTTCTTC; d_call: TRBD2; j_call: TRBJ2-1; clone_size: once; v_call: TRBV9
cdr3_aa: CASSETTQFASTDTQYF; cdr3_nt: TGTGCCAGCAGCGAAACTACGCAGTTTGCTAGCACAGATACGCAGTATTTT; d_call: NA; j_call: TRBJ2-3; clone_size: NA; v_call: TRBV2
cdr3_aa: CASSLVGTGYSPLHF; cdr3_nt: TGTGCCAGCAGCTTAGTCGGGACAGGGTACTCACCCCTCCACTTT; d_call: TRBD1; j_call: TRBJ1-6; clone_size: NA; v_call: TRBV11-2
cdr3_aa: CASSQSGGWETQYF; cdr3_nt: TGCGCCAGCAGCCAAAGCGGGGGCTGGGAGACCCAGTACTTC; d_call: TRBD2; j_call: TRBJ2-5; clone_size: NA; v_call: TRBV4-1
cdr3_aa: CASSQEAGIYEQYF; cdr3_nt: TGCGCCAGCAGCCAAGAGGCGGGTATCTACGAGCAGTACTTC; d_call: NA; j_call: TRBJ2-7; clone_size: few; v_call: TRBV4-1